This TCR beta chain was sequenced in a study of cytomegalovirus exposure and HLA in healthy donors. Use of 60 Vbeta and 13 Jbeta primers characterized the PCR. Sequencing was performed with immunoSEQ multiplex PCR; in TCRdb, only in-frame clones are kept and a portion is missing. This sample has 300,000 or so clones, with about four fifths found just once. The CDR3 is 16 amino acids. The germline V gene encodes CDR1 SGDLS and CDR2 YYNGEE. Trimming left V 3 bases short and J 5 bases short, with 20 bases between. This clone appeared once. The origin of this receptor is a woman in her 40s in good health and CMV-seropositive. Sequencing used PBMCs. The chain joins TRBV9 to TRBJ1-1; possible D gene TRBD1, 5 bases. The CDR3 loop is CASSEGGGGEGTEAFF. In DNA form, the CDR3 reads TGTGCCAGCAGCGAGGGAGGTGGTGGAGAGGGGACTGAAGCTTTCTTT. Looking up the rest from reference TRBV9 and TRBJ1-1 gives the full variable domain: DSGVTQTPKHLITATGQRVTLRCSPRSGDLSVYWYQQSLDQGLQFLIQYYNGEERAKGNILERFSAQQFPDLHSELNLSSLELGDSALYFCASSEGGGGEGTEAFFGQGTRLTVV.